This T cell receptor (beta chain) emerged from a study of cytomegalovirus exposure and HLA in healthy donors. Turning to the study itself: In a previous analysis, about 100 million unique TCR beta sequences were found from about 190 million T cells.

In the PCR, 60 Vbeta and 13 Jbeta primers were used. The repertoire was sequenced with immunoSEQ multiplex PCR; TCRdb's copy has only in-frame clones and lacks some. The sample contains about 170,000 clones, around 77% of which appear only once. On this clone itself: What it binds is not known. This sample includes further DNA sequences coding for the same CDR3.

Germline V gene lookup returns CDR1 SGHAT and CDR2 FQNNGV. This CDR3 spans 12 amino acids. Trimming shortened V by 1 base and J by 4 bases, and 4 bases separated the two germline ends. Overall study results and limits: TRBV6-2, TRBV6-3 and some other V segments were unresolvable in 87-base-pair reads. An analysis that was carried out later associated about 17,000 TCR beta sequences with HLA alleles at 0.05 false discovery rate.

This TCR was recovered from a female donor in good health and CMV-seronegative. The sample comprised PBMCs. The rearrangement joins TRBV11-2 to TRBJ1-2; D ambiguous. CDR3 region: CASSLASYGYTF. In DNA, the CDR3 is TGTGCCAGCAGCTTAGCGAGCTATGGCTACACCTTC.